These 14 T cell receptor beta chains were sequenced from one sample in a study of T cell responses to AZD1222 COVID-19 vaccine. Assay used: immunoSEQ multiplex PCR; TCRdb lists only in-frame clones, some missing. The table records 98,000 or so clones, about nine tenths of them present only once. The input for sequencing was peripheral blood, taken on day 0 of AZD1222 vaccination. Receptors originate from an adult in good health.

The chain employs TRBV11-2 and TRBJ2-2, with a tentative D call TRBD1 (6 bases). V dropped 0 bases and J dropped 2 bases, with 13 bases sitting between them. The CDR3 extends over 17 amino acids. The V gene's germline CDR1 is SGHAT and CDR2 FQNNGV. The CDR3 DNA is TGTGCCAGCAGCTTAGAGTGGGGGCGAGGAAACACCGGGGAGCTGTTTTTT. Protein: CASSLEWGRGNTGELFF.

This clone occurred once. The chain is built from TRBV6-1 and TRBJ2-1; D possibly corresponds to TRBD1 (6 bases). Germline CDR1 is MNHNS and CDR2 is SASEGT. Deletions cut 3 bases from V and 10 bases from J, with 10 bases between. The CDR3 is 12 amino acids. CDR3 nucleotides: TGTGCCAGCAGTGACAGTGGGGGCGAGCAGTTCTTC. It encodes CASSDSGGEQFF.

The V call is TRBV15, the J call TRBJ1-4; a possible D gene is TRBD1 (5 bases). Germline values: CDR1 LNHNV, CDR2 YYDKDF (reference sequence). The V end lost 1 base, the J end lost 7 bases, and 10 bases lay between the germline ends. The CDR3 is 14 amino acids. CDR3 nucleotides: TGTGCCACCAGCAGAGGACAGAGGGCTGAAAAACTGTTTTTT. Its translation: CATSRGQRAEKLFF.

The chain combines TRBV19 with TRBJ2-4, with D hard to call. CDR1 is LNHDA, CDR2 SQIVND, per germline (reference sequence). CDR3 length: 16 amino acids. Trimming shortened V by 1 base and J by 0 bases, and 10 bases separated the two germline ends. The CDR3 nucleotides are TGTGCCAGTAGTATAGTCGGAGTACTAGCCAAAAACATTCAGTACTTC. It codes for CASSIVGVLAKNIQYF.

V usage is TRBV6-5 and J usage is TRBJ2-7, with TRBD1 as a possible D gene (6 bases). Deletions cut 10 bases from V and 5 bases from J, with 18 bases between. Germline values: CDR1 MNHEY, CDR2 SVGAGI. CDR3 length: 13 residues. CDR3 loop: CAIPAQGIHEQYF. The CDR3 nucleotides are TGTGCCATCCCCGCCCAGGGGATCCACGAGCAGTACTTC.

The chain has TRBV18 and TRBJ1-5; 12 nucleotides match TRBD1. Germline V gene lookup returns CDR1 KGHSH and CDR2 LQKENI. This CDR3 contains 19 residues. V trimming: 2 bases; J trimming: 4 bases; junction bases outside the gene matches: 12. CDR3 nucleotide sequence: TGTGCCAGCTCACCATTTGGGACAGGGGGCTGGGCACAGAATCAGCCCCAGCATTTT. Protein: CASSPFGTGGWAQNQPQHF.

The J gene is TRBJ1-1, the V gene TRBV21-1. TRBV21-1 is termed a pseudogene. CDR3 length: 12 residues. The CDR3 DNA follows: TGTGCCCGCGGGGGGTGCGTAACTGAAGCTTTCTTT. Translated, it gives CARGGCVTEAFF.

The chain uses TRBV2 and TRBJ1-1, with D possibly TRBD1 on 6 matching bases. The CDR3 consists of 14 residues. From germline, CDR1 is SNHLY and CDR2 FYNNEI. Trimming removed 4 bases from V and 5 bases from J, with 14 bases in between. CDR3 sequence reads: CASSVQGLGTEAFF. DNA for the CDR3: TGTGCCAGCAGTGTTCAGGGGCTGGGGACTGAAGCTTTCTTT.

The chain carries TRBV6-5 and TRBJ1-1; 9 positions match TRBD1. This CDR3 is built from 13 residues. V lost 8 bases to trimming and J lost 4 bases; unmatched junction nucleotides: 5. Germline assignment: CDR1 MNHEY and CDR2 SVGAGI. The CDR3, as DNA: TGTGCCAGCCAAGAACAGGGGGCCACTGAAGCTTTCTTT. It yields the protein CASQEQGATEAFF.

V is TRBV3-1 (or the pseudogene TRBV3-2) and J is TRBJ1-3, with D tentatively TRBD1 (5 bases). Per the germline V gene, CDR1 is LGHDT and CDR2 is YNNKEL (reference sequence). The CDR3 consists of 18 residues. Trimming left V 1 base short and J 0 bases short, with 16 bases between. This chain's CDR3 is CASSQASRGISSGNTIYF. The CDR3 nucleotides read TGTGCCAGCAGCCAAGCTAGCCGGGGGATCAGCTCTGGAAACACCATATATTTT.

The V call is TRBV11-3, the J call TRBJ2-5; 7 bases are a match to TRBD2. CDR3 length equals 17 residues. The V gene end was trimmed by 5 bases and the J gene end by 2 bases; junction bases not matched to a gene: 14. Germline values: CDR1 SGHNT, CDR2 YENEEA. In nucleotides, the CDR3 is TGTGCCAGCAGCAGTGGGGATGCTGGGGGGGGACAAGAGACCCAGTACTTC. It specifies CASSSGDAGGGQETQYF.

The genes are TRBV6-5 and TRBJ2-7; D remains ambiguous. Trimming took off 0 bases at V and 5 bases at J, with 14 bases between the two ends. CDR3 length equals 15 residues. Per germline, CDR1 MNHEY and CDR2 SVGAGI. The CDR3 protein is CASSYSISLLDEQYF. CDR3 nucleotide sequence: TGTGCCAGCAGTTACTCGATTTCACTTCTCGACGAGCAGTACTTC.

For this clone: This sample includes further DNA sequences coding for the same CDR3. This chain joins TRBV27 and TRBJ2-1; either TRBD1 or TRBD2 may supply D (6 bases each). The CDR3 covers 14 residues. Per the germline V gene, CDR1 is MNHEY and CDR2 is SMNVEV (reference sequence). Trimming took off 4 bases at V and 3 bases at J, with 10 bases between the two ends. The CDR3 DNA follows: TGTGCCAGCAGTTGGGGGGCCGGCTACAATGAGCAGTTCTTC. Protein: CASSWGAGYNEQFF.

The chain links TRBV3-1 (or the pseudogene TRBV3-2) to TRBJ1-5; D remains ambiguous. V was clipped by 3 bases and J by 2 bases, with 8 bases between them. CDR1 and CDR2 from the germline V gene are LGHDT and YNNKEL (reference sequence). The CDR3 is 14 amino acids. The CDR3 sequence: CASSQGNGNQPQHF. In DNA, the CDR3 is TGTGCCAGCAGCCAGGGTAATGGCAATCAGCCCCAGCATTTT.